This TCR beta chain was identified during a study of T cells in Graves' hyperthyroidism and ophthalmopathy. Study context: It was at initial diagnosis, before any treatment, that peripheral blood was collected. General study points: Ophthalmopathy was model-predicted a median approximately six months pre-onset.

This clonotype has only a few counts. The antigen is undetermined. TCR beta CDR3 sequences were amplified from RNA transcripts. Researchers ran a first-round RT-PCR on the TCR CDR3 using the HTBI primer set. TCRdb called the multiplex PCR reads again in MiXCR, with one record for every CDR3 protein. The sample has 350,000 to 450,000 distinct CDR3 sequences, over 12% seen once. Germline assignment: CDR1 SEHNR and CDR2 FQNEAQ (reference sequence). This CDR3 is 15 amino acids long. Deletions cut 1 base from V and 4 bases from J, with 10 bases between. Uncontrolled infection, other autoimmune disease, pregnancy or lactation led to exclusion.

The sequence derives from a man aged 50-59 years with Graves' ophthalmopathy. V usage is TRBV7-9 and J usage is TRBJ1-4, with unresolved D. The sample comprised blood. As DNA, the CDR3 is TGTGCCAGCAGCTTAGGGCAAGGAAGTAATGAAAAACTGTTTTTT. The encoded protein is CASSLGQGSNEKLFF.